One and the same sample provided the 30 T cell receptor beta chains below, sequenced in a study of CD8+CD57+ T cells in acquired aplastic anemia. An expansion of CD8+CD57+ cells by flow cytometry had been shown in patients chosen for sequencing. Genomic DNA acted as the template from which TCR beta VDJ combination and CDR3 sequence profiling were carried out. Each CDR3 protein is one row after TCRdb ran MiXCR on the reads. The table records roughly 250,000 distinct CDR3 sequences, approximately 86% of them present only once. Sequences were obtained from sorted CD4+, CD8+, or CD8+CD57+ T cells (not recorded which) from PBMCs. The receptors shown here come from a human donor with aplastic anemia.

The genes are TRBV19 and TRBJ2-1; no clear D. The germline V and J ends were trimmed by 6 bases and 6 bases, with 18 bases remaining between them. The CDR3 covers 15 residues. Germline CDR1 and CDR2: LNHDA and SQIVND (reference sequence). Written as DNA, the CDR3 is TGTGCCAGTAGCCTGACTGGCGGTGCCTCCAATGAGCAGTTCTTC. Translated: CASSLTGGASNEQFF.

In this sample, this clonotype turned up a few times. The V call is TRBV7-2, the J call TRBJ2-1, with 8 positions matching TRBD1. V was clipped by 3 bases and J by 13 bases; unmatched bases: 17. CDR1 SGHTA and CDR2 FQGNSA come from the germline V gene. This CDR3 is 16 amino acids long. CDR3 DNA: TGTGCCAGCAGCTTGCCAGGGGGCGCCGACTATGACTACCAGTTCTTC. Its protein is CASSLPGGADYDYQFF.

Worth noting for this clonotype: At one of its ends the junction is not consistent with the germline gene, which may arise from a read error. The chain uses TRBV7-2 and TRBJ2-3, with TRBD1 matching over 9 bases. This CDR3 has 14 amino acids. The germline V gene has CDR1 SGHTA and CDR2 FQGNSA. DNA of the CDR3: TGTGCCAGCAGCAATGGACAGGGGCCCCAAAAGACGCAGTTT. It encodes CASSNGQGPQKTQF.

This CDR3 reads CASSTAGTGKEQFF. Written as DNA, the CDR3 is TGTGCCAGTAGCACGGCCGGGACAGGTAAAGAGCAGTTCTTC. The J gene is TRBJ2-1, the V gene TRBV19; 8 nucleotides agree with TRBD1. The CDR3 extends over 14 amino acids. V lost 6 bases and J lost 10; bases outside the gene matches: 11. CDR1 and CDR2 from the germline V gene are LNHDA and SQIVND (reference sequence).

This clonotype appeared once. The chain employs TRBV2 and TRBJ2-1, with D possibly TRBD1 on 7 matching bases. Germline-derived CDR1 and CDR2 are SNHLY and FYNNEI. This CDR3 comprises 16 residues. V was shortened by 8 bases and J by 14 bases, with 31 bases between the two germline ends. The CDR3 reads CASGQGGGNGQDGEFF. The CDR3 DNA sequence: TGTGCCAGCGGCCAGGGGGGCGGAAACGGTCAGGATGGGGAGTTCTTC.

The V and J genes are TRBV7-2 and TRBJ2-7; D may correspond to TRBD1 or TRBD2 (5 bases each). V dropped 5 bases and J dropped 12 bases, with 23 bases sitting between them. This CDR3 is 14 amino acids long. CDR1 and CDR2 from the germline V gene are SGHTA and FQGNSA. CDR3 sequence (DNA): TGTGCCAGCAGCGGCCGGGGCCCTGCGTACAAGCGGTACTTC. Protein sequence: CASSGRGPAYKRYF.

V gene TRBV7-8 combines with J gene TRBJ2-7; unclear D gene. CDR1 is SGHVS and CDR2 is FQNEAQ in the germline V gene. Between the trimmed V and J ends, which lost 1 base and 4 bases, there was a span of 23 bases. The CDR3 is made up of 18 amino acids. CDR3 sequence: CASSLDGAEQDVWYEQYV. The CDR3 coding sequence is TGTGCCAGCAGCTTAGATGGAGCCGAGCAGGACGTCTGGTACGAGCAGTACGTC.

This clonotype showed up just once. The junction differs from germline at one of its ends, possibly a read error. This chain links TRBV7-8 with TRBJ2-5; TRBD2 matches at 8 bases. CDR3 length: 12 amino acids. Germline V CDR1 and CDR2: SGHVS, FQNEAQ. The CDR3 reads CASSLAGGPQSF. The CDR3 DNA follows: TGTGCCAGCAGCTTGGCGGGGGGTCCCCAGTCCTTC. The full variable domain, its missing parts supplied by reference TRBV7-8 and TRBJ2-5, is GAGVSQSPRYKVAKRGQDVALRCDPISGHVSLFWYQQALGQGPEFLTYFQNEAQLDKSGLPSDRFFAERPEGSVSTLKIQRTQQEDSAVYLCASSLAGGPQSFGPGTRLLVL.

Of note for this clonotype: The CDR3 does not close with the conserved phenylalanine or tryptophan, likely indicating a read error. Because the CDR3's place on the DNA is in doubt, the DNA is left out and the CDR3 is given as listed by TCRdb. CDR3 protein: CASGLGGRMNTEA. The chain recombines TRBV7-8 with TRBJ2-3; whether TRBD1, the table's D call, matches the DNA was not checked. Germline V CDR1 and CDR2: SGHVS, FQNEAQ. The CDR3 is made up of 13 amino acids, end residues included.

A remark on this clonotype: Lacking the conserved final phenylalanine or tryptophan, this CDR3 likely reflects a read error. It is unclear where the CDR3 begins or ends on the DNA, so no DNA is shown, and the CDR3 is as TCRdb lists it. This chain links TRBV2 with TRBJ2-6; TRBD1 reflects the table's D call only, with no check against the DNA. The germline V gene encodes CDR1 SNHLY and CDR2 FYNNEI. Counting both end residues, the CDR3 totals 16 amino acids. This chain's CDR3 is CASGVGGSYADYVLPG.

Regarding this clonotype: Its ends do not fully match the called genes, so a read error is possible. This chain connects TRBV7-2 to TRBJ2-3, with unresolved D. There are 14 residues in the CDR3. CDR1 and CDR2 from the germline V gene are SGHTA and FQGNSA. The CDR3 DNA is TGTGCCAGCAGCTTAGTACCGGGTCCTGGAAACACCAATTTT. It yields the protein CASSLVPGPGNTNF.

About this clonotype: One end of the junction varies from germline; a read error may be responsible. This chain connects TRBV7-8 to TRBJ2-3; tentatively, D is TRBD2 (6 bases). The CDR3 has 13 residues. Germline loops: CDR1 SGHVS, CDR2 FQNEAQ. For the CDR3, the DNA is TGTGCCAGCAGCTTAGCGGGAGGAGCCGAGACGCAGTTT. It codes for CASSLAGGAETQF.

V gene TRBV5-6 combines with J gene TRBJ2-7; maybe TRBD2 (5 bases). V was trimmed by 1 base and J by 7 bases, leaving 6 bases between them. There are 11 residues in the CDR3. Per the germline V gene, CDR1 is SGHDT and CDR2 is YYEEEE. The DNA of the CDR3 is TGTGCCAGCAGCTTGAGGAGGGAGCAGTACGTC. It specifies CASSLRREQYV.

This chain connects TRBV27 to TRBJ2-7; 9 bases agree with TRBD1. V shed 6 bases, J shed 3 bases, and the junction held 12 bases outside the gene matches. Germline-derived CDR1 and CDR2 are MNHEY and SMNVEV (reference sequence). There are 16 residues in the CDR3. Here the CDR3 reads CASSRDRVPLDYEQYV. In DNA form, the CDR3 reads TGTGCCAGCAGCCGGGACAGGGTACCCTTGGACTACGAGCAGTACGTC.

V is TRBV15 and J is TRBJ2-7, with D possibly matching TRBD2 (5 bases). Trimming left V 0 bases short and J 4 bases short, with 7 bases between. The germline gives CDR1 LNHNV, CDR2 YYDKDF (reference sequence). This CDR3 region has 13 residues. Here the CDR3 reads CATSRDRGYEQYF. The CDR3, as DNA: TGTGCCACCAGCAGAGACCGGGGTTACGAGCAGTACTTC.

Turning to this clonotype: At one end, the junction sequence differs from germline, possibly due to a read error. This chain connects TRBV9 to TRBJ2-5, with 8 bases that match TRBD2. Germline loops: CDR1 SGDLS, CDR2 YYNGEE. The CDR3 loop spans 14 amino acids. CDR3 protein: CASGVAGYIQTFDF. Here the CDR3 DNA reads TGTGCCAGCGGAGTAGCGGGGTACATTCAGACCTTCGACTTC.

V and J are TRBV7-8 and TRBJ1-2; TRBD1 is a possible D gene (5 bases). The CDR3 totals 16 residues. The germline V gene has CDR1 SGHVS and CDR2 FQNEAQ. V shed 4 bases and J shed 3 bases, with 18 bases lying between them. In DNA, the CDR3 is TGTGCCAGCAGCTCACAGCAAAGGGGCTTGGACTATGGCTACACCTTC. Amino acids: CASSSQQRGLDYGYTF.

A remark on this clonotype: One end of the junction fails to match germline, which may point to a read error. The chain carries TRBV9 and TRBJ2-5; 7 bases agree with TRBD1. The CDR3 consists of 14 residues. Germline CDR1 SGDLS, CDR2 YYNGEE. This CDR3 reads CASSGGGQSTNKHF. The CDR3 DNA is TGTGCCAGCAGCGGAGGGGGACAGAGCACAAATAAGCACTTC. Full variable domain (outside the CDR3, taken from reference TRBV9 and TRBJ2-5): DSGVTQTPKHLITATGQRVTLRCSPRSGDLSVYWYQQSLDQGLQFLIQYYNGEERAKGNILERFSAQQFPDLHSELNLSSLELGDSALYFCASSGGGQSTNKHFGPGTRLLVL.

The rearrangement joins TRBV7-8 to TRBJ2-3; D unresolved. Germline V gene lookup returns CDR1 SGHVS and CDR2 FQNEAQ. Trimming took off 0 bases at V and 11 bases at J, with 12 bases between the two ends. The CDR3 sequence is 13 residues long. The CDR3 nucleotides read TGTGCCAGCAGCTTAGCGGGAACAGCCGAGCAGTATTTT. Encoded protein: CASSLAGTAEQYF.

This clonotype was picked up one time. This rearrangement joins TRBV19 to TRBJ2-3; D perhaps matches TRBD1 (6 bases). The CDR3 runs to 15 residues. Germline assignment: CDR1 LNHDA and CDR2 SQIVND (reference sequence). Trimming cost V 4 bases and J 8 bases, with 19 bases left between them. The CDR3 nucleotides are TGTGCCAGTAGTACGGGACACCGACTCGAGGGTACGCAGTATTTT. Protein sequence: CASSTGHRLEGTQYF.

The V and J genes are TRBV7-9 and TRBJ2-3; 8 bases agree with TRBD2. Germline values: CDR1 SEHNR, CDR2 FQNEAQ (reference sequence). J was trimmed by 13 bases and V by 5 bases; bases with no gene match: 17. The CDR3 has 15 amino acids. CDR3 nucleotides: TGTGCCAGCAGCCTTGCTATGACTAGCGCGAAGGCGGAGTATTTT. This encodes CASSLAMTSAKAEYF.

About this clonotype: This may come from a read error, since a much larger clone is one base off. This likely comes from a read error, as the CDR3 has no conserved phenylalanine or tryptophan at its end. Because the CDR3's place on the DNA is in doubt, the DNA is left out and the CDR3 is given as listed by TCRdb. The V call is TRBV7-8, the J call TRBJ2-3; TRBD2 reflects the table's D call only, with no check against the DNA. CDR1 and CDR2 from the germline V gene are SGHVS and FQNEAQ. 13 amino acids form the CDR3, both terminal residues included. The CDR3 loop reads CASSLAGGADTHH.

The rearrangement uses TRBV7-3 and TRBJ2-7; 9 bases match TRBD1. Germline values: CDR1 SGHTA, CDR2 FQGTGA. The CDR3 contains 15 residues. V trimming: 6 bases; J trimming: 6 bases; junction bases outside the gene matches: 12. The CDR3 nucleotides are TGTGCCAGCAGGGATCCGGGACAGGGAGTAGGCGAGCAGTACTTC. Translation gives CASRDPGQGVGEQYF.

Notes on this clonotype: The final CDR3 position lacks the conserved phenylalanine or tryptophan, pointing to a likely read error. The DNA is omitted, as the CDR3 cannot be located on it reliably, and the CDR3 follows TCRdb's listing. The rearrangement joins TRBV7-9 to TRBJ2-5; TRBD1, the table's D call, lacks a check against the DNA. The CDR3 numbers 12 amino acids, ends counted. The V gene's germline CDR1 is SEHNR and CDR2 FQNEAQ (reference sequence). CDR3 in amino acids: CASKGPRSAEYV.

The chain recombines TRBV2 with TRBJ1-1; possible D gene TRBD1, 6 bases. This CDR3 is built from 15 residues. The germline CDR1 and CDR2 sequences are SNHLY and FYNNEI. Trimming left V 5 bases short and J 1 base short, with 14 bases between. The CDR3 here is CASSLVLGANTEAFF. Written as DNA, the CDR3 is TGTGCCAGCAGTTTGGTTCTGGGGGCGAACACTGAAGCTTTCTTT.

In regard to this clonotype: One junction end does not reproduce the germline sequence, and a read error may be involved. The rearrangement uses TRBV7-8 and TRBJ2-3; no clear D gene. Germline V CDR1 and CDR2: SGHVS, FQNEAQ. CDR3 size: 15 residues. The CDR3 spells CASSLFQSPDNPHYF. The CDR3 nucleotides read TGTGCCAGCAGCTTATTTCAGTCACCCGATAATCCGCATTATTTT.

The genes are TRBV11-1 and TRBJ2-7; no reliable D call. Germline values: CDR1 SGHAT, CDR2 FQDESV (reference sequence). The CDR3 runs 14 residues. The V end lost 1 base, the J end lost 3 bases, and 10 bases lay between the germline ends. CDR3 DNA sequence: TGTGCCAGCAGCTTAGATGTGGGTGACTACGAGCAGTACTTC. It translates to CASSLDVGDYEQYF.

With regard to this clonotype: The junction does not match germline at one end; this may be a read error. V usage is TRBV7-2 and J usage is TRBJ2-3; maybe TRBD1 (6 bases). The CDR3 contains 13 residues. CDR1 and CDR2 from the germline V gene are SGHTA and FQGNSA. CDR3 in amino acids: CASSVGGTADTQF. The DNA for the CDR3 is TGTGCCAGCAGCGTAGGGGGAACAGCCGATACGCAGTTT. Looking up the rest from reference TRBV7-2 and TRBJ2-3 gives the full variable domain: GAGVSQSPSNKVTEKGKDVELRCDPISGHTALYWYRQSLGQGLEFLIYFQGNSAPDKSGLPSDRFSAERTGGSVSTLTIQRTQQEDSAVYLCASSVGGTADTQFGPGTRLTVL.

Regarding this clonotype: The conserved phenylalanine or tryptophan is not found at the CDR3 terminus, so this likely reflects a read error. No DNA is shown, since the ends of the CDR3 on it are uncertain; the CDR3 is the one TCRdb lists. The V and J genes are TRBV2 and TRBJ1-2; the D call in the table, TRBD1, was not verified against the DNA. Germline V gives CDR1 SNHLY, CDR2 FYNNEI. The CDR3 sequence runs 15 residues, both termini included. The CDR3 protein is CASSLTGGADYVFAL.

Of note for this clonotype: At one end the junction does not follow the germline gene, possibly because of a read error. This chain uses TRBV7-9 with TRBJ2-3, with TRBD2 as a possible D gene (5 bases). The germline CDR1 and CDR2 sequences are SEHNR and FQNEAQ (reference sequence). This CDR3 is 14 amino acids long. This CDR3 is CASSLEFYGNTGEF. DNA for the CDR3: TGCGCCAGCAGCTTGGAATTCTACGGGAACACCGGGGAGTTT.